Below, one T cell receptor beta chain is given with its context. Its antigen is as yet unknown. Sampling of alopecia areata patients yielded lesional scalp punch biopsies as well as peripheral blood. Germline values: CDR1 SGHRS, CDR2 YFSETQ. V was shortened by 0 bases and J by 8 bases, with 14 bases between the two germline ends. The CDR3 extends over 14 amino acids. Extracted RNA was reverse transcribed into cDNA, the sequencing template. The assay was immunoSEQ multiplex PCR, and TCRdb's table has in-frame clones only and misses some. The data contain roughly 250,000 clones, roughly 69% of them seen just once; the ten biggest clones take up around 1.2%. The entry originates in a study of CD8+ T cells in alopecia areata. The overall study: Those treated were given oral tofacitinib at 5 to 10 mg twice daily. The study, taken as a whole, reports: The study also sequences resident alphabeta T cells of normal skin in scalp samples. It was lesional scalp, especially alopecia totalis/universalis, that showed higher clonality than normal scalp.

The sequence was obtained from a human donor with alopecia areata. The source material was CD4+ T cells sorted from blood, sampled at week 0. The chain joins TRBV5-1 to TRBJ1-2; maybe TRBD1 (6 bases). CDR3 amino acids: CASSLDGTPSGYTF. The DNA of the CDR3 is TGCGCCAGCAGCTTGGACGGGACACCCTCGGGCTACACCTTC.